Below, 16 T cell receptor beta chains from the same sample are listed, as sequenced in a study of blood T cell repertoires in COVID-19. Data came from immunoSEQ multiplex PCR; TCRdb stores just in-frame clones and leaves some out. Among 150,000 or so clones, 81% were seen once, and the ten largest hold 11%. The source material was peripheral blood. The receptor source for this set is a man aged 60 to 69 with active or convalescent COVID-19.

DNA for the CDR3: TGTGCCAGTAGTATGGTTGACAGGGGGCGCACCTATGGCTACACCTTC. This translates into CASSMVDRGRTYGYTF. The chain employs TRBV19 and TRBJ1-2, with TRBD1 matching 10 bases. V shed 3 bases and J 4 bases; nucleotides not matched to a gene: 8. CDR1 is LNHDA, CDR2 SQIVND, per germline (reference sequence). The CDR3 sequence is 16 residues long.

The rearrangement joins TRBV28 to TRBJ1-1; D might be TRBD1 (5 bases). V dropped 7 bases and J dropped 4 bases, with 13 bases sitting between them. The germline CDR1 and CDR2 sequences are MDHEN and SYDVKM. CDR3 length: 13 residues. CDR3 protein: CASTTGGTTEAFF. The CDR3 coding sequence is TGTGCCAGCACTACGGGGGGTACCACTGAAGCTTTCTTT.

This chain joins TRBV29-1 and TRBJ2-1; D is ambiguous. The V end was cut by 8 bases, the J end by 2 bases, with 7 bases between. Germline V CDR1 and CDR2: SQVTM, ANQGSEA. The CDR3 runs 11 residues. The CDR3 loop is CSTDTYNEQFF. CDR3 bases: TGCAGCACTGACACCTACAATGAGCAGTTCTTC.

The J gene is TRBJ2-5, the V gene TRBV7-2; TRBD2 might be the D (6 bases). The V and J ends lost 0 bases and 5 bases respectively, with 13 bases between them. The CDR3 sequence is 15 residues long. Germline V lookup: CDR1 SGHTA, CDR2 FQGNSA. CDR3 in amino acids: CASSLAGREWETQYF. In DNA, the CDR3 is TGTGCCAGCAGCTTAGCGGGACGGGAGTGGGAGACCCAGTACTTC.

The CDR3 protein is CASSPWSGGDTDTQYF. CDR3 nucleotide sequence: TGTGCCAGCAGCCCCTGGAGCGGGGGGGACACAGATACGCAGTATTTT. The chain employs TRBV11-1 and TRBJ2-3, with 10 bases fitting TRBD2. Per germline, CDR1 SGHAT and CDR2 FQDESV (reference sequence). After removal of 5 bases from V and 2 bases from J, the junction contained 7 bases not matched to a gene. The CDR3 is 16 amino acids.

The CDR3, as DNA: TGTGCCAGCAGCTTGGGAGGGACAGCAAGCACAGATACGCAGTATTTT. This sequence encodes CASSLGGTASTDTQYF. This chain connects TRBV5-4 to TRBJ2-3; 7 bases line up with TRBD1. Per germline, CDR1 SGHNT and CDR2 YYREEE (reference sequence). J was trimmed by 0 bases and V by 0 bases; bases with no gene match: 4. CDR3 size: 16 residues.

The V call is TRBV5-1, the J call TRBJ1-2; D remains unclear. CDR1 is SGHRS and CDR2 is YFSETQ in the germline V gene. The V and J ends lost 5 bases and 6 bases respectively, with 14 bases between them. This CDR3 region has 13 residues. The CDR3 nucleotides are TGCGCCAGCAGATTTCAGGCAACAGATGGCTACACCTTC. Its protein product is CASRFQATDGYTF.

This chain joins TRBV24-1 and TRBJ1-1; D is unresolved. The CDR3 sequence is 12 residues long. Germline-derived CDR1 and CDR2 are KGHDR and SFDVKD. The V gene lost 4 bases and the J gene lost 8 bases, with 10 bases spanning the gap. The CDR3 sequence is CATSDTTGEAFF. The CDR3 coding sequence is TGTGCCACCAGTGACACGACGGGGGAAGCTTTCTTT.

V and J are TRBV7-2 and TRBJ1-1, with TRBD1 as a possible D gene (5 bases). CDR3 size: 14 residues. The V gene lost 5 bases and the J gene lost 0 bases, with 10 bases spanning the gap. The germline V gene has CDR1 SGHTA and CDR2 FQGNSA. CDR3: CASSVGLMNTEAFF. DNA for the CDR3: TGTGCCAGCAGCGTGGGACTTATGAACACTGAAGCTTTCTTT.

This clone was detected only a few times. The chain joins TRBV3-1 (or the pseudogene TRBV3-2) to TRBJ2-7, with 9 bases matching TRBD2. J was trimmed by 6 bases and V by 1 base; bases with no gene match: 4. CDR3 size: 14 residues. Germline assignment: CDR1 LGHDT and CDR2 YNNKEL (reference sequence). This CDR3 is CASSQGLAGTEQYF. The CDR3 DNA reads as TGTGCCAGCAGCCAAGGCCTAGCGGGAACCGAGCAGTACTTC.

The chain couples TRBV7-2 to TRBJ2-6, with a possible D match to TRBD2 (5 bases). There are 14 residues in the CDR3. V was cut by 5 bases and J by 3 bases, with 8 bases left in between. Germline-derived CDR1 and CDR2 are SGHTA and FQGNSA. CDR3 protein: CASSRGSGANVLTF. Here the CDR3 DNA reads TGTGCCAGCAGCCGGGGAAGTGGGGCCAACGTCCTGACTTTC. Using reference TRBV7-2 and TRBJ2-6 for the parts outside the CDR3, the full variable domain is GAGVSQSPSNKVTEKGKDVELRCDPISGHTALYWYRQSLGQGLEFLIYFQGNSAPDKSGLPSDRFSAERTGGSVSTLTIQRTQQEDSAVYLCASSRGSGANVLTFGAGSRLTVL.

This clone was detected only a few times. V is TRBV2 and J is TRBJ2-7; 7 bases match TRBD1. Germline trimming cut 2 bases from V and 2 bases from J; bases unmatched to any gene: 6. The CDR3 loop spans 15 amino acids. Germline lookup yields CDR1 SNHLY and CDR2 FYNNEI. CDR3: CASSETGVPAYEQYF. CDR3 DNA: TGTGCCAGCAGTGAAACAGGGGTGCCGGCCTACGAGCAGTACTTC. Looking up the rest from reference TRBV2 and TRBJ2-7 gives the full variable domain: EPEVTQTPSHQVTQMGQEVILRCVPISNHLYFYWYRQILGQKVEFLVSFYNNEISEKSEIFDDQFSVERPDGSNFTLKIRSTKLEDSAMYFCASSETGVPAYEQYFGPGTRLTVT.

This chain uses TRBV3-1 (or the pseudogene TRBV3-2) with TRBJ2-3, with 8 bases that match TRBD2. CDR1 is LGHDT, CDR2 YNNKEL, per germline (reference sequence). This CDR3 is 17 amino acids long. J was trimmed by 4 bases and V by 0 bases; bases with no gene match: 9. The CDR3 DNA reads TGTGCCAGCAGCCAAGATCCCAGCGGGAGTTTCGCAGATACGCAGTATTTT. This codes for CASSQDPSGSFADTQYF.

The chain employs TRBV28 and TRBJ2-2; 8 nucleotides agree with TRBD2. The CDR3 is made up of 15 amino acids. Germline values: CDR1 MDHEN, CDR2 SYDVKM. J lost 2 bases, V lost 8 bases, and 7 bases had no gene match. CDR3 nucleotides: TGTGCCAGCGGGACGACTAGCGCAAACACCGGGGAGCTGTTTTTT. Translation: CASGTTSANTGELFF.

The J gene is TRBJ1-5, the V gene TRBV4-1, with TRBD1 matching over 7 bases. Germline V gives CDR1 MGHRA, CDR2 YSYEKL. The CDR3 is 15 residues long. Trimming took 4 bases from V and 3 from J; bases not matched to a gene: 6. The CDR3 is CASSLTGAVNQPQHF. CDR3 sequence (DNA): TGCGCCAGCAGCCTCACAGGGGCGGTCAATCAGCCCCAGCATTTT.

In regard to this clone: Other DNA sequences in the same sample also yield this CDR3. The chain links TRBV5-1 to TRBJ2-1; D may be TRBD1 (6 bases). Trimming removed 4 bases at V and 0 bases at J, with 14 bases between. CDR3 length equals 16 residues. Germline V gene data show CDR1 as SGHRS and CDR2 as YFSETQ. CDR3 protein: CASSVSTGSSYNEQFF. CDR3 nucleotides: TGCGCCAGCAGCGTATCTACAGGGAGCTCCTACAATGAGCAGTTCTTC.